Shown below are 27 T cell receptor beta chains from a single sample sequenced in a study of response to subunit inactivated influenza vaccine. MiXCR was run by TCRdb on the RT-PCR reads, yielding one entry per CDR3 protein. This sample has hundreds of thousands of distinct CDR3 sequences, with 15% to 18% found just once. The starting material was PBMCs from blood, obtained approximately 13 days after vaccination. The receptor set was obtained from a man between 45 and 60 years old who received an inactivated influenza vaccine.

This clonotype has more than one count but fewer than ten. As DNA, the CDR3 is TGCAGCGTTTCCAGGGTCGACTACAATGAGCAGTTCTTC. This codes for CSVSRVDYNEQFF. V is TRBV29-1 and J is TRBJ2-1; weak D call: TRBD1 (5 bases). Germline loops: CDR1 SQVTM, CDR2 ANQGSEA. This CDR3 contains 13 residues. V was trimmed by 5 bases and J by 3 bases, leaving 11 bases between them.

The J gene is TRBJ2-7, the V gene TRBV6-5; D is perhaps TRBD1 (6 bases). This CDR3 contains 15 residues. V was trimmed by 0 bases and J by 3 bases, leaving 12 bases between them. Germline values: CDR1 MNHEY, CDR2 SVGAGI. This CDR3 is CASSYSSQGSYEQYF. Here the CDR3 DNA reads TGTGCCAGCAGTTACTCGTCACAGGGTAGCTACGAGCAGTACTTC.

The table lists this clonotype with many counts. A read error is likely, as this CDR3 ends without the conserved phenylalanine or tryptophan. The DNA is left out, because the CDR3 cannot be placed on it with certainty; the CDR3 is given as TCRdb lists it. The chain's CDR3 is CSASGTGLHVL. The rearrangement joins TRBV20-1 to TRBJ2-1; the D segment call TRBD2 is taken from the table without a DNA check. The CDR3 length equals 11 residues, ends included. Germline V lookup: CDR1 DFQATT, CDR2 SNEGSKA (reference sequence).

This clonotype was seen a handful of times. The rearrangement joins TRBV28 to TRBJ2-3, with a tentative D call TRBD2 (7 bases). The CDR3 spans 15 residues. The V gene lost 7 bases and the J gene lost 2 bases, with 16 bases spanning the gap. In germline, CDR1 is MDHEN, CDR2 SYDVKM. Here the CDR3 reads CASTLEGGNTDTQYF. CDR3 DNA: TGTGCCAGCACCCTCGAGGGGGGGAACACAGATACGCAGTATTTT.

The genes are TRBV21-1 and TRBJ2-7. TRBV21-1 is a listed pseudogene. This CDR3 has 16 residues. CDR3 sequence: CASSQGPARLSYEQYF. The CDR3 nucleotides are TGTGCCAGTAGCCAAGGACCAGCCAGACTCTCCTACGAGCAGTACTTC.

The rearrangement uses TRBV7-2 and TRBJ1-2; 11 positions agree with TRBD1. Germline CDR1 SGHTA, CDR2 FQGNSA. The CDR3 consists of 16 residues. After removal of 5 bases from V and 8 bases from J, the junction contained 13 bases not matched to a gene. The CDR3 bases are TGTGCCAGCAGCCTACAACTCCGGGACAGGGGGAAGGGCTACACCTTC. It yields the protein CASSLQLRDRGKGYTF.

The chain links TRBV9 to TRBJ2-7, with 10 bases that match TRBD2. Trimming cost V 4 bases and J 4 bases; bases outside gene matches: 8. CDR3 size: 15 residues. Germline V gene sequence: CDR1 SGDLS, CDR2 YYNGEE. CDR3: CASSLASGSLYEQYF. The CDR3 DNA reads TGTGCCAGCAGCCTGGCTAGCGGGAGTTTGTACGAGCAGTACTTC. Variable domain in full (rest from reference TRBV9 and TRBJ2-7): DSGVTQTPKHLITATGQRVTLRCSPRSGDLSVYWYQQSLDQGLQFLIQYYNGEERAKGNILERFSAQQFPDLHSELNLSSLELGDSALYFCASSLASGSLYEQYFGPGTRLTVT.

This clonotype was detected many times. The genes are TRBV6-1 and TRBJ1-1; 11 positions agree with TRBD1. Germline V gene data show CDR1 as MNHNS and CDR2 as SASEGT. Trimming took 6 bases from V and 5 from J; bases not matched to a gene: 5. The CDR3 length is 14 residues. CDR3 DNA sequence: TGTGCCAGCAGGATAGGGACAGGGGGGACTGAAGCTTTCTTT. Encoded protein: CASRIGTGGTEAFF.

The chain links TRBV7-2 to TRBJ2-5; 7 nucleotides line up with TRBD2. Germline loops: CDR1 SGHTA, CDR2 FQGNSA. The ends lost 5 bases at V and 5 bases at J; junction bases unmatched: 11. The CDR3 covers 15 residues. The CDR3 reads CASSVGGGGRETQYF. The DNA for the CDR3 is TGTGCCAGCAGCGTCGGCGGGGGTGGAAGGGAGACCCAGTACTTC.

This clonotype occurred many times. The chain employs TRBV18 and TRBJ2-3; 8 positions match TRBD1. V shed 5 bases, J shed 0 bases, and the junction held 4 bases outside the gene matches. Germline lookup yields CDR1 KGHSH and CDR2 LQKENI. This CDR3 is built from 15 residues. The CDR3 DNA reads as TGTGCCAGCTCAGGGACAGGAGCTAGCACAGATACGCAGTATTTT. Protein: CASSGTGASTDTQYF.

The CDR3 DNA reads as TGTGCCAGCAAGCCAGCAGGACAGGTGGGCTCTGGGGCCAACGTCCTGACTTTC. Translation gives CASKPAGQVGSGANVLTF. The V and J genes are TRBV12-3 or TRBV12-4 and TRBJ2-6, with 7 bases fitting TRBD1. J was trimmed by 0 bases and V by 7 bases; bases with no gene match: 12. The CDR3 consists of 18 residues.

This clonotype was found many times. In nucleotides, the CDR3 is TGCGCCAGCAGATCAGACACTGAAGCTTTCTTT. It codes for CASRSDTEAFF. The chain recombines TRBV5-1 with TRBJ1-1; D gene unclear. CDR3 length equals 11 residues. V lost 5 bases and J lost 3, with 5 bases in between. The germline CDR1 and CDR2 sequences are SGHRS and YFSETQ.

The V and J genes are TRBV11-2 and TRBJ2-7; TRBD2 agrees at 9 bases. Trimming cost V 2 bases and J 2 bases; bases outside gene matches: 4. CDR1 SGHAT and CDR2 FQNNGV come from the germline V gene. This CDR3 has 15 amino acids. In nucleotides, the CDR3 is TGTGCCAGCAGCTTATCCGGCGGGAGGGCCTACGAGCAGTACTTC. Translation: CASSLSGGRAYEQYF.

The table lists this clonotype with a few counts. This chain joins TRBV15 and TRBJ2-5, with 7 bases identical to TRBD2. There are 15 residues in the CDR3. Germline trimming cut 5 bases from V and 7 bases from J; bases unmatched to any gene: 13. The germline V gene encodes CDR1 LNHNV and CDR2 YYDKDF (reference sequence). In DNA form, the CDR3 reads TGTGCCACCAGCGGAAGACTAGCCGGGGCCGGGACCCAGTACTTC. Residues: CATSGRLAGAGTQYF. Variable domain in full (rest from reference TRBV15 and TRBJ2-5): DAMVIQNPRYQVTQFGKPVTLSCSQTLNHNVMYWYQQKSSQAPKLLFHYYDKDFNNEADTPDNFQSRRPNTSFCFLDIRSPGLGDTAMYLCATSGRLAGAGTQYFGPGTRLLVL.

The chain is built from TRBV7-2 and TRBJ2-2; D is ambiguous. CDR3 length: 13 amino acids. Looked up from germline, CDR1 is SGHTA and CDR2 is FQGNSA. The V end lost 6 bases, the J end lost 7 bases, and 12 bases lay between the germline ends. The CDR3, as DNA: TGTGCCAGCAGGAATACGCGGTTCGGGGAGCTGTTTTTT. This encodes CASRNTRFGELFF. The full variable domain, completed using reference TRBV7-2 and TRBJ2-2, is GAGVSQSPSNKVTEKGKDVELRCDPISGHTALYWYRQSLGQGLEFLIYFQGNSAPDKSGLPSDRFSAERTGGSVSTLTIQRTQQEDSAVYLCASRNTRFGELFFGEGSRLTVL.

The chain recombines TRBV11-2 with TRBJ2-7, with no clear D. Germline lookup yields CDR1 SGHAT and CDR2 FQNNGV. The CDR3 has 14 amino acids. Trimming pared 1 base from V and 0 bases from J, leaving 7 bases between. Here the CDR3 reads CASSLVISSYEQYF. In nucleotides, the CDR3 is TGTGCCAGCAGCTTAGTGATTAGCTCCTACGAGCAGTACTTC.

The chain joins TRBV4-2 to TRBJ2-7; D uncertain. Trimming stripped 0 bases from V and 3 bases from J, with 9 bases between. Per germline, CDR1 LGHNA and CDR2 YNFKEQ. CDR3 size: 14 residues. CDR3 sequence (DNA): TGTGCCAGCAGCCAAGATCTGGGATTCTACGAGCAGTACTTC. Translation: CASSQDLGFYEQYF.

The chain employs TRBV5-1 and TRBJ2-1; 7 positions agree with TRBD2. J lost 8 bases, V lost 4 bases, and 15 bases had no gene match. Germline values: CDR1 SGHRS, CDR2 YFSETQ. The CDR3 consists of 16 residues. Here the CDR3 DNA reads TGCGCCAGCAGCCCGCTTCGGGGGGAGGCTATAGATGAGCAGTTCTTC. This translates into CASSPLRGEAIDEQFF.

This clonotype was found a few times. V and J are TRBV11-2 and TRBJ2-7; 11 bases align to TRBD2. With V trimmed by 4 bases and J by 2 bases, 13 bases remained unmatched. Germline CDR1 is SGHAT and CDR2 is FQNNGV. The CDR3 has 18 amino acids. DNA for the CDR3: TGTGCCAGCAGCTCCTTAGGGCTAGCGGGAGGTCGGGCCTACGAGCAGTACTTC. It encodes CASSSLGLAGGRAYEQYF.

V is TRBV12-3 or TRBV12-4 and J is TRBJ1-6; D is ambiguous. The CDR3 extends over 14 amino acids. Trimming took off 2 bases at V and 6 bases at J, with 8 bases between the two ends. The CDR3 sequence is CASSLSLFNSPLHF. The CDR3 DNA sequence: TGTGCCAGCAGTTTATCACTGTTTAATTCACCCCTCCACTTT.

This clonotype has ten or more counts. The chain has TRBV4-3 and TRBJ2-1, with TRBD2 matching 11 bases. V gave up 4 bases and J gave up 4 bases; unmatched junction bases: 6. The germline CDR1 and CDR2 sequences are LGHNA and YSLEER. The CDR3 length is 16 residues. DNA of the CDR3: TGCGCCAGCAGCCGCGGGACTAGCGGAGATTACAATGAGCAGTTCTTC. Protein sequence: CASSRGTSGDYNEQFF.

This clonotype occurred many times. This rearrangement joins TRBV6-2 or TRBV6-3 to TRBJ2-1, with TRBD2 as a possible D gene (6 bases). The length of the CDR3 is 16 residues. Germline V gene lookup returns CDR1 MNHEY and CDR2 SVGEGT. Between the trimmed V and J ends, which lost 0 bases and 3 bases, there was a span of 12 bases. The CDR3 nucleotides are TGTGCCAGCAGTTACTCGAGTGGGGACTTCTACAATGAGCAGTTCTTC. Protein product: CASSYSSGDFYNEQFF.

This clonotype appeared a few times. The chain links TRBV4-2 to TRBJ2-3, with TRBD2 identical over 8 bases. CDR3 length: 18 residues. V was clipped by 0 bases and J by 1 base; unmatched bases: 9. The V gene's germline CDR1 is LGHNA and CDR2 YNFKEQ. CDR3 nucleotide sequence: TGTGCCAGCAGCCAAGATCTTCTGGTACTAGCGGGCACAGATACGCAGTATTTT. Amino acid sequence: CASSQDLLVLAGTDTQYF.

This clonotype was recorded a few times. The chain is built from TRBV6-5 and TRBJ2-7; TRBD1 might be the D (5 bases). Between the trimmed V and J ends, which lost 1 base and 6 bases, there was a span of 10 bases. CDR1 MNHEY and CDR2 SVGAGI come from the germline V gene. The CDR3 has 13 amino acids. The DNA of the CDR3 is TGTGCCAGCAGTTACTGGGGCTCGGGCGAGCAGTACTTC. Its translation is CASSYWGSGEQYF.

The CDR3 region is CASSRNRDSTGELFF. The CDR3 bases are TGTGCCAGCAGCCGGAACAGGGATTCCACCGGGGAGCTGTTTTTT. This chain joins TRBV4-2 and TRBJ2-2; possible D gene TRBD1, 6 bases. Germline V gene sequence: CDR1 LGHNA, CDR2 YNFKEQ. The V end was cut by 4 bases, the J end by 4 bases, with 13 bases between. This CDR3 spans 15 amino acids.

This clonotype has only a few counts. The CDR3 DNA reads TGCGCCAGCAGCCGGGGGCTGCTCCAAGAGACCCAGTACTTC. It translates to CASSRGLLQETQYF. The gene calls are TRBV4-1 and TRBJ2-5, with D possibly TRBD1 on 6 matching bases. CDR1 MGHRA and CDR2 YSYEKL come from the germline V gene. The CDR3 totals 14 residues. Trimming left V 4 bases short and J 1 base short, with 10 bases between.

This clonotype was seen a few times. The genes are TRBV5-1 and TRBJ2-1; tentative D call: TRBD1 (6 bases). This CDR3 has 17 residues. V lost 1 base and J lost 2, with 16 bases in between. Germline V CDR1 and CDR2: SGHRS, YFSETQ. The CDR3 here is CASSLFTGRITYNEQFF. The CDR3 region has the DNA TGCGCCAGCAGCTTGTTCACAGGGCGGATAACCTACAATGAGCAGTTCTTC.